This T cell receptor (beta chain) was sequenced in a study of siplizumab effects on memory and regulatory T cells. Whole-study findings and limits: Proliferating Tregs' suppressive function in siplizumab cultures went unconfirmed. Where siplizumab was present, mappable alloreactive CD4+ clones averaged around 69% Treg-derived, compared with about 25% in controls. In the presence of siplizumab, alloreactive sequences traceable to unstimulated CD4+ memory cells were significantly reduced. Roughly 75-95% of proliferating clones (CD4+ or CD8+) could not be assigned a naive or memory phenotype.

Germline V gene lookup returns CDR1 SNHLY and CDR2 FYNNEI. CDR3 length equals 15 residues. Trimming shortened V by 2 bases and J by 1 base, and 8 bases separated the two germline ends. TCRdb keeps only in-frame clones here, not all; method: immunoSEQ multiplex PCR. The table lists approximately 65,000 clones, roughly 85% of them singletons. Concerning this clone: Its cognate antigen is unknown.

Sequencing was carried out using memory CD4+ T cells sorted from blood. The rearrangement uses TRBV2 and TRBJ1-4; D might be TRBD1 (6 bases). The sequence came from a human donor in good health. This CDR3 reads CASSETGLTNEKLFF. CDR3 coding DNA: TGTGCCAGCAGTGAAACAGGGTTAACTAATGAAAAACTGTTTTTT.